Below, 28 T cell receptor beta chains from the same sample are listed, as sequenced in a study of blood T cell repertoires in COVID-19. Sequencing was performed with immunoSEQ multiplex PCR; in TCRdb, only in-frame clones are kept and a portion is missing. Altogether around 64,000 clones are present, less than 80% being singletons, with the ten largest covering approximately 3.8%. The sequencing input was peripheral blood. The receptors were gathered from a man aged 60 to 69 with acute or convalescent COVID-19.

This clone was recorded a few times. The CDR3 region has the DNA TGTGCCAGCAGTTACTCGCCGGGGAAGAACGAGCAGTACTTC. Residues: CASSYSPGKNEQYF. J is TRBJ2-7 and V is TRBV6-2 or TRBV6-3; D perhaps matches TRBD2 (5 bases). Germline lookup yields CDR1 MNHEY and CDR2 SVGEGT. The length of the CDR3 is 14 residues. The germline V and J ends were trimmed by 0 bases and 5 bases, with 11 bases remaining between them.

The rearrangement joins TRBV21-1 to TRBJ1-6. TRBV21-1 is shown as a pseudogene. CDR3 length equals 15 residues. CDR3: CASSKHSSYNSPLHF. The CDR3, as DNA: TGTGCCAGCAGCAAACATAGCTCCTATAATTCACCCCTCCACTTT.

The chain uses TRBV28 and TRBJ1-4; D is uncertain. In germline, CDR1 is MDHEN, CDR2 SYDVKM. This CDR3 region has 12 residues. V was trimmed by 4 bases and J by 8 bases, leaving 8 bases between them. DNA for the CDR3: TGTGCCAGCAGTTACGGGAGAGAAAAACTGTTTTTT. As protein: CASSYGREKLFF.

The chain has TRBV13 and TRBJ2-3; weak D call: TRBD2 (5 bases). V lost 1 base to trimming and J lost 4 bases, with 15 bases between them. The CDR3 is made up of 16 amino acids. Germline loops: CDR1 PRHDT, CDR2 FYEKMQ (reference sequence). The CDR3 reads CASSLVARAASDTQYF. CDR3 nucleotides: TGTGCCAGCAGCTTAGTAGCGAGGGCGGCCTCAGATACGCAGTATTTT.

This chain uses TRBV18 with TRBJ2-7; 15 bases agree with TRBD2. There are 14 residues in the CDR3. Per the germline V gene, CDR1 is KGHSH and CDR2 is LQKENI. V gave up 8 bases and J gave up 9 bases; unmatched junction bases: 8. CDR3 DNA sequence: TGTGCCAGCGGCGCCGGGACTAGCGGGAGGTCGCAGTACTTC. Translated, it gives CASGAGTSGRSQYF.

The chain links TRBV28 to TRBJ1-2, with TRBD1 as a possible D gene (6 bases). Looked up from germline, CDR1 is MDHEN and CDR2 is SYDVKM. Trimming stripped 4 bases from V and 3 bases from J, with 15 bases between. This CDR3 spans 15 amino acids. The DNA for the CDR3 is TGTGCCAGCAGTTCCCTCGGAGCAGGGGACTATGGCTACACCTTC. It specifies CASSSLGAGDYGYTF.

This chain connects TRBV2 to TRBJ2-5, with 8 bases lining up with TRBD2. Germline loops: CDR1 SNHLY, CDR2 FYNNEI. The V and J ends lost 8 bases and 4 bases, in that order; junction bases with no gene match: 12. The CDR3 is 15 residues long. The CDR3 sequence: CASSPNPTSGETQYF. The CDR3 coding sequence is TGTGCCAGCTCACCTAACCCCACTAGCGGAGAGACCCAGTACTTC.

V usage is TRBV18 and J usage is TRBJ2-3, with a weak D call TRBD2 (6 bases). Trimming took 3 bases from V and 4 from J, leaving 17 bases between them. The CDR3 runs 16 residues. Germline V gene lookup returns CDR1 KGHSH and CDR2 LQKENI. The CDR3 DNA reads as TGTGCCAGCTCACCGGCCGGCGGGATGGTGGCAGATACGCAGTATTTT. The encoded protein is CASSPAGGMVADTQYF.

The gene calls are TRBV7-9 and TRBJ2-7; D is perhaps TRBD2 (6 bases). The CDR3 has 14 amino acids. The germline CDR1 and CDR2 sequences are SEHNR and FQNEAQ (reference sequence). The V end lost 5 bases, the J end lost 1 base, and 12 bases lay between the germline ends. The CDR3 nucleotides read TGTGCCAGCAGCGCATTAGCGGAGTCCTACGAGCAGTACTTC. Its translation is CASSALAESYEQYF.

CDR3 bases: TGTGCCAGCTACAACAGGGAAGGGAACTATGGCTACACCTTC. Translation: CASYNREGNYGYTF. The chain couples TRBV28 to TRBJ1-2, with a possible D match to TRBD1 (6 bases). Trimming took off 8 bases at V and 2 bases at J, with 15 bases between the two ends. The CDR3 covers 14 residues. Germline values: CDR1 MDHEN, CDR2 SYDVKM.

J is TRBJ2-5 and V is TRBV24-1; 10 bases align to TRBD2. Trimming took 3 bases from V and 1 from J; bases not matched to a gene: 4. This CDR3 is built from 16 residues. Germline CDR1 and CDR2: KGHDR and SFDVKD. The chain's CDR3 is CATSDRSGRFQETQYF. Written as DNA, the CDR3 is TGTGCCACCAGTGATCGTAGCGGGAGGTTCCAAGAGACCCAGTACTTC.

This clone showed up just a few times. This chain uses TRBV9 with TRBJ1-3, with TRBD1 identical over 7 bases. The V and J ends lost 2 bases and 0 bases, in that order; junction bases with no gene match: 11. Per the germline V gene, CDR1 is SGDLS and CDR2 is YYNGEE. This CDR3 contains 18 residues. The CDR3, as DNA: TGTGCCAGCAGCGTCGATCCGGGACAGATAAGCTCTGGAAACACCATATATTTT. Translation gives CASSVDPGQISSGNTIYF.

The DNA for the CDR3 is TGCGCCAGCAGGCCGGTGAGCGGGAGAGTTCCCAAAAACATTCAGTACTTC. Encoded protein: CASRPVSGRVPKNIQYF. The V call is TRBV5-1, the J call TRBJ2-4; 8 bases match TRBD2. Losses at the gene ends were 5 bases for V and 2 bases for J; bases not matched to a gene: 12. Germline assignment: CDR1 SGHRS and CDR2 YFSETQ. This CDR3 has 17 amino acids.

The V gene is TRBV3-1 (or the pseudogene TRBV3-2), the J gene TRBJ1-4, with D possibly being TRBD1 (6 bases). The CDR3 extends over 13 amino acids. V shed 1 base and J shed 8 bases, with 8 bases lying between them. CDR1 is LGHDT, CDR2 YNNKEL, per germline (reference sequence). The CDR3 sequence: CASSQGGQEKLFF. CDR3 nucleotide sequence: TGTGCCAGCAGCCAAGGTGGACAGGAAAAACTGTTTTTT.

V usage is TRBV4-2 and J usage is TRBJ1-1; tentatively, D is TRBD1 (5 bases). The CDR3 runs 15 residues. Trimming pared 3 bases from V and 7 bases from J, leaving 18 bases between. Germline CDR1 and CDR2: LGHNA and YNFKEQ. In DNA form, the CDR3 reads TGTGCCAGCAGCCACCTCGACCGGGGGGGACGTGAAGCTTTCTTT. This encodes CASSHLDRGGREAFF.

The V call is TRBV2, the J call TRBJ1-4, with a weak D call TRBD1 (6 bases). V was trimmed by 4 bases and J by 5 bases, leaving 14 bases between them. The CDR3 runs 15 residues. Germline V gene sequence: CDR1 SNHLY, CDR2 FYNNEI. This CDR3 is CASSAQQGENEKLFF. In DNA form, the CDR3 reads TGTGCCAGCAGTGCGCAACAGGGTGAGAATGAAAAACTGTTTTTT.

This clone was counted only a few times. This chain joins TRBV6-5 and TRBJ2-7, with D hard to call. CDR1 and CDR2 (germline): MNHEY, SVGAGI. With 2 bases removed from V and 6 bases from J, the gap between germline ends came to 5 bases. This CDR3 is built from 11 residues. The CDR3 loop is CASSYASEQYF. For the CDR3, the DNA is TGTGCCAGCAGTTACGCGAGCGAGCAGTACTTC.

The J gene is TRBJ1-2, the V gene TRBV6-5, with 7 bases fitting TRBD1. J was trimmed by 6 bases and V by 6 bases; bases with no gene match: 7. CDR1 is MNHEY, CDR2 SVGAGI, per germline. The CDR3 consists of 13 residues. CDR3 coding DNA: TGTGCCAGCAGCCAGCAGGGGGTGGATGGCTACACCTTC. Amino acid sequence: CASSQQGVDGYTF.

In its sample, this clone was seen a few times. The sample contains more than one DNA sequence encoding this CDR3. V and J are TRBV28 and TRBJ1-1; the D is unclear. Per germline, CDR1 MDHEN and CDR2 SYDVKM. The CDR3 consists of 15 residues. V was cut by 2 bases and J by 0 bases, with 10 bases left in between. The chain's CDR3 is CASSLTDALNTEAFF. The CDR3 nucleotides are TGTGCCAGCAGTTTAACAGACGCACTGAACACTGAAGCTTTCTTT.

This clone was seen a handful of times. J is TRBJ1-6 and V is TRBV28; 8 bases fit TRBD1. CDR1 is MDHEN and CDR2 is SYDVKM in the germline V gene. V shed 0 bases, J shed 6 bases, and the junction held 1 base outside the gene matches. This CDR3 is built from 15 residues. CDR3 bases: TGTGCCAGCAGTTTATGGGACAGGGCTAATTCACCCCTCCACTTT. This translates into CASSLWDRANSPLHF. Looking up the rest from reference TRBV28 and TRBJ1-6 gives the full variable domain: DVKVTQSSRYLVKRTGEKVFLECVQDMDHENMFWYRQDPGLGLRLIYFSYDVKMKEKGDIPEGYSVSREKKERFSLILESASTNQTSMYLCASSLWDRANSPLHFGNGTRLTVT.

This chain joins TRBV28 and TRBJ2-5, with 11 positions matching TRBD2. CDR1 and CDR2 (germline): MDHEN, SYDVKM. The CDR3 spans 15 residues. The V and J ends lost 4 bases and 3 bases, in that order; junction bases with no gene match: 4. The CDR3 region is CASSSRLAGKETQYF. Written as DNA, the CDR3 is TGTGCCAGCAGTTCGAGACTAGCGGGAAAAGAGACCCAGTACTTC. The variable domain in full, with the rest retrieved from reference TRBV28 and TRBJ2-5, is DVKVTQSSRYLVKRTGEKVFLECVQDMDHENMFWYRQDPGLGLRLIYFSYDVKMKEKGDIPEGYSVSREKKERFSLILESASTNQTSMYLCASSSRLAGKETQYFGPGTRLLVL.

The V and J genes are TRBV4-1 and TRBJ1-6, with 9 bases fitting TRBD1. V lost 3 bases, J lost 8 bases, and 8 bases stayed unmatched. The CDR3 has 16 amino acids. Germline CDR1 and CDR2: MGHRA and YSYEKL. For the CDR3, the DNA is TGCGCCAGCAGCCATAGGACAGGGGCGTTGGATTCACCCCTCCACTTT. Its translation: CASSHRTGALDSPLHF.

As DNA, the CDR3 is TGTGCCACCGCTCGGGACTGGTCCTACAATGAGCAGTTCTTC. Amino acid sequence: CATARDWSYNEQFF. V and J are TRBV24-1 and TRBJ2-1, with D possibly matching TRBD2 (6 bases). Trimming cost V 9 bases and J 1 base, with 12 bases left between them. The CDR3 covers 14 residues. Germline V gene sequence: CDR1 KGHDR, CDR2 SFDVKD.

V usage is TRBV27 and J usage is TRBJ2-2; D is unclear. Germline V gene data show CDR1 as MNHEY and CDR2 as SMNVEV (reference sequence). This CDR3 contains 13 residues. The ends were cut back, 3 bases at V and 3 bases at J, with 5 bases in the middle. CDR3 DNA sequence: TGTGCCAGCAGTTTGCAGTACACCGGGGAGCTGTTTTTT. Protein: CASSLQYTGELFF.

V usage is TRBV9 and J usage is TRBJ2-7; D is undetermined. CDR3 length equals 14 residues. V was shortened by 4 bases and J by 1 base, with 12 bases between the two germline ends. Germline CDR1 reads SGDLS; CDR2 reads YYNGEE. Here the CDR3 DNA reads TGTGCCAGCAGCCCCCCTGGCACGTCCTACGAGCAGTACTTC. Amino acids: CASSPPGTSYEQYF. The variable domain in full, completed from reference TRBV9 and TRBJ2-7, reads DSGVTQTPKHLITATGQRVTLRCSPRSGDLSVYWYQQSLDQGLQFLIQYYNGEERAKGNILERFSAQQFPDLHSELNLSSLELGDSALYFCASSPPGTSYEQYFGPGTRLTVT.

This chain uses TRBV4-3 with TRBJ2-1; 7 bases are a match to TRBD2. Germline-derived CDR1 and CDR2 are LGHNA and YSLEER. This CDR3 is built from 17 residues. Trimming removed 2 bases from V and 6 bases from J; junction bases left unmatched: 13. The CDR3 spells CASSQKSTGLVGNEQFF. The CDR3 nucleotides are TGCGCCAGCAGCCAAAAATCCACCGGACTAGTAGGCAATGAGCAGTTCTTC.

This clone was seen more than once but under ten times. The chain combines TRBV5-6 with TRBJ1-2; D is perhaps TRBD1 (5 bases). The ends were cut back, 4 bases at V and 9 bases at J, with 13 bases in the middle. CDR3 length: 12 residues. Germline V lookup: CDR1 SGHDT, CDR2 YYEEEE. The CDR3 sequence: CASSQGTGSYTF. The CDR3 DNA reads TGTGCCAGCAGCCAGGGAACAGGCAGCTACACCTTC.

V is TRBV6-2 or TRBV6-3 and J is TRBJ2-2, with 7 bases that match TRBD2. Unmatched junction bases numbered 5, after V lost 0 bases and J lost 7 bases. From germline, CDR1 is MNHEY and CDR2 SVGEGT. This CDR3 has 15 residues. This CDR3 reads CASSYSAGVVGELFF. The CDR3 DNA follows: TGTGCCAGCAGTTACTCGGCGGGAGTGGTCGGGGAGCTGTTTTTT.